The 17 T cell receptor beta chains below come from one sample, sequenced in a study of blood T cell repertoires in COVID-19. Assay used: immunoSEQ multiplex PCR; TCRdb lists only in-frame clones, some missing. Among 150,000 to 200,000 clones listed, roughly 81% were seen once. Sequenced input: peripheral blood. The receptors were gathered from an elderly woman with COVID-19, enrolled during active disease.

The chain employs TRBV6-6 and TRBJ2-5, with TRBD2 as a possible D gene (5 bases). The germline CDR1 and CDR2 sequences are MNHNY and SVGAGI (reference sequence). V was trimmed by 7 bases and J by 4 bases, leaving 13 bases between them. CDR3 length equals 13 residues. The CDR3 sequence is CASTPAGLETQYF. The CDR3, as DNA: TGTGCCAGCACCCCTGCGGGCCTAGAGACCCAGTACTTC.

Remarks on this clone: One junction end disagrees with the germline gene, perhaps due to a read error. The chain recombines TRBV7-7 with TRBJ2-2, with D perhaps matching TRBD2 (6 bases). CDR3 length equals 14 residues. In germline, CDR1 is SSHAT, CDR2 FNYEAQ (reference sequence). The CDR3 loop is CASSLSGNTGELFF. As DNA, the CDR3 is TGTGCTAGCAGCCTTAGCGGGAACACCGGGGAGCTGTTTTTT.

This clone was seen a handful of times. This chain uses TRBV7-3 with TRBJ2-2; a weak D match, TRBD1 (5 bases). Germline loops: CDR1 SGHTA, CDR2 FQGTGA. The CDR3 covers 14 residues. V was pared by 3 bases and J by 6 bases, with 11 bases between. CDR3 region: CASSLQGGPGELFF. In DNA form, the CDR3 reads TGTGCCAGCAGCTTGCAGGGCGGCCCCGGGGAGCTGTTTTTT.

This CDR3 is CASSLQGARGYTF. The CDR3 nucleotides read TGTGCCAGCAGCTTACAGGGGGCGCGGGGCTACACCTTC. The chain combines TRBV7-3 with TRBJ1-2, with 8 bases identical to TRBD1. V shed 2 bases and J 8 bases; nucleotides not matched to a gene: 4. CDR1 and CDR2 (germline): SGHTA, FQGTGA. This CDR3 is 13 amino acids long.

This chain links TRBV19 with TRBJ1-1; no definite D call. Trimming removed 6 bases at V and 0 bases at J, with 8 bases between. Germline V gives CDR1 LNHDA, CDR2 SQIVND (reference sequence). The CDR3 length is 13 residues. The CDR3 here is CASSLTVNTEAFF. CDR3 bases: TGTGCCAGTAGCCTAACAGTGAACACTGAAGCTTTCTTT.

The rearrangement uses TRBV7-3 and TRBJ2-3; 10 nucleotides align to TRBD1. The CDR3 runs 15 residues. V lost 5 bases to trimming and J lost 1 base; unmatched junction nucleotides: 3. CDR1 SGHTA and CDR2 FQGTGA come from the germline V gene. DNA of the CDR3: TGTGCCAGCAGCCCGACAGGGGGCGGCACAGATACGCAGTATTTT. Its protein product is CASSPTGGGTDTQYF.

This clone was recorded once. CDR3 amino acids: CASSSPGTGVEDEQFF. In DNA form, the CDR3 reads TGTGCCAGCAGTTCACCCGGGACAGGGGTCGAGGATGAGCAGTTCTTC. The chain has TRBV28 and TRBJ2-1, with 10 bases matching TRBD1. The CDR3 runs to 16 residues. Losses at the gene ends were 4 bases for V and 8 bases for J; bases not matched to a gene: 11. Germline CDR1 and CDR2: MDHEN and SYDVKM.

The chain has TRBV11-2 and TRBJ2-2; possible D gene TRBD1, 5 bases. The ends were cut back, 6 bases at V and 6 bases at J, with 17 bases in the middle. The V gene's germline CDR1 is SGHAT and CDR2 FQNNGV. The CDR3 sequence is 15 residues long. CDR3 residues: CASRFWPAGSGELFF. The CDR3 coding sequence is TGTGCCAGCAGGTTTTGGCCGGCAGGGTCCGGGGAGCTGTTTTTT.

The genes are TRBV2 and TRBJ2-7; 7 bases are shared with TRBD2. The CDR3 has 13 amino acids. Unmatched junction bases numbered 8, after V lost 6 bases and J lost 6 bases. The germline V gene encodes CDR1 SNHLY and CDR2 FYNNEI. The CDR3 nucleotides read TGTGCCAGCAGGGTGACTAGCTTCGCCGAGCAGTACTTC. Translation gives CASRVTSFAEQYF.

V and J are TRBV11-1 and TRBJ2-1; TRBD1 matches 7 bases. V gave up 1 base and J gave up 2 bases; unmatched junction bases: 2. The V gene's germline CDR1 is SGHAT and CDR2 FQDESV (reference sequence). The CDR3 is made up of 15 amino acids. In nucleotides, the CDR3 is TGTGCCAGCAGCTTAGAGGGGGCTCCCTACAATGAGCAGTTCTTC. This sequence encodes CASSLEGAPYNEQFF. Complete variable domain (other parts from reference TRBV11-1 and TRBJ2-1): EAEVAQSPRYKITEKSQAVAFWCDPISGHATLYWYRQILGQGPELLVQFQDESVVDDSQLPKDRFSAERLKGVDSTLKIQPAELGDSAMYLCASSLEGAPYNEQFFGPGTRLTVL.

This clone is a singleton in its sample. V and J are TRBV4-1 and TRBJ1-5; unclear D gene. The germline CDR1 and CDR2 sequences are MGHRA and YSYEKL. The V gene lost 4 bases and the J gene lost 2 bases, with 6 bases spanning the gap. The CDR3 runs 13 residues. For the CDR3, the DNA is TGCGCCAGCAGCCGGTCGGGCAATCAGCCCCAGCATTTT. Its translation is CASSRSGNQPQHF.

The rearrangement joins TRBV19 to TRBJ2-7; 8 nucleotides agree with TRBD1. The trim removed 11 bases at V and 7 bases at J, leaving 10 bases unmatched. The CDR3 runs 12 residues. Germline V CDR1 and CDR2: LNHDA, SQIVND (reference sequence). The CDR3: CASRGQGIEQYF. CDR3 bases: TGTGCCTCTCGAGGACAGGGAATTGAGCAGTACTTC.

The chain has TRBV11-3 and TRBJ2-3, with 9 bases fitting TRBD1. CDR1 SGHNT and CDR2 YENEEA come from the germline V gene. The CDR3 length is 14 residues. The V gene end was trimmed by 6 bases and the J gene end by 4 bases; junction bases not matched to a gene: 5. DNA of the CDR3: TGTGCCAGCAGTTATGGACAGGGGTCAGATACGCAGTATTTT. Protein sequence: CASSYGQGSDTQYF. Full variable domain (remainder filled in from reference TRBV11-3 and TRBJ2-3): EAGVVQSPRYKIIEKKQPVAFWCNPISGHNTLYWYLQNLGQGPELLIRYENEEAVDDSQLPKDRFSAERLKGVDSTLKIQPAELGDSAVYLCASSYGQGSDTQYFGPGTRLTVL.

The chain is built from TRBV28 and TRBJ1-4, with a weak D call TRBD1 (6 bases). The CDR3 consists of 17 residues. The V gene lost 3 bases and the J gene lost 0 bases, with 14 bases spanning the gap. Germline CDR1 and CDR2: MDHEN and SYDVKM. CDR3 amino acids: CASSFFTGPATNEKLFF. The CDR3 nucleotides are TGTGCCAGCAGTTTCTTCACAGGGCCTGCAACTAATGAAAAACTGTTTTTT.

This clone was counted only a few times. V gene TRBV30 combines with J gene TRBJ2-2; D gene uncertain. The CDR3 contains 14 residues. Per the germline V gene, CDR1 is GTSNPN and CDR2 is SVGIG (reference sequence). V dropped 1 base and J dropped 5 bases, with 11 bases sitting between them. The CDR3 spells CAWSAITGTGELFF. The CDR3 DNA reads as TGTGCCTGGAGTGCGATTACCGGTACCGGGGAGCTGTTTTTT.

The table lists this clone with many counts. This chain links TRBV7-3 with TRBJ2-3, with D maybe TRBD1 (8 bases). Germline assignment: CDR1 SGHTA and CDR2 FQGTGA. The CDR3 totals 16 residues. The ends were cut back, 5 bases at V and 4 bases at J, with 19 bases in the middle. Here the CDR3 DNA reads TGTGCCAGCAGCCCCCAGACAGGGGCGGGGGCAGATACGCAGTATTTT. It translates to CASSPQTGAGADTQYF.

This sequence joins TRBV5-1 and TRBJ1-2; 8 nucleotides line up with TRBD1. Trimming took 1 base from V and 1 from J; bases not matched to a gene: 3. Germline V gene sequence: CDR1 SGHRS, CDR2 YFSETQ. CDR3 length: 15 residues. CDR3 amino acids: CASSLRTGSNYGYTF. CDR3 DNA sequence: TGCGCCAGCAGCTTGCGGACAGGGAGTAACTATGGCTACACCTTC.